Listed here are 10 T cell receptor beta chains from one sample, sequenced in a study of T-cell memory formation after mild COVID-19. From the 5' RACE reads, TCRdb called clonotypes with MiXCR, one entry per CDR3 protein. The table records around 310,000 distinct CDR3 sequences, 20% to 25% of them present only once. The sequencing sample was made of PBMCs or a T cell subset sorted from them (not recorded which). The origin of the receptors is a man younger than 35 who had mild COVID-19 (a few samples of this study predate the infection). Cell type and time point are not known.

The V and J genes are TRBV13 and TRBJ2-2; D unclear. Trimming took off 0 bases at V and 0 bases at J, with 8 bases between the two ends. The CDR3 contains 16 residues. Germline assignment: CDR1 PRHDT and CDR2 FYEKMQ (reference sequence). The CDR3 region is CASSLGFQANTGELFF. The CDR3 nucleotides read TGTGCCAGCAGCTTAGGCTTCCAGGCGAACACCGGGGAGCTGTTTTTT.

The rearrangement joins TRBV20-1 to TRBJ2-5; perhaps TRBD1 as D (6 bases). The CDR3 is made up of 13 amino acids. Trimming shortened V by 4 bases and J by 2 bases, and 11 bases separated the two germline ends. Germline V lookup: CDR1 DFQATT, CDR2 SNEGSKA (reference sequence). The CDR3 coding sequence is TGCAGTGCTATCCGGACAGCACAAGAGACCCAGTACTTC. Residues: CSAIRTAQETQYF.

This clonotype was observed a handful of times. V is TRBV12-3 or TRBV12-4 and J is TRBJ2-1; D might be TRBD2 (7 bases). This CDR3 region has 15 residues. The V and J ends lost 3 bases and 10 bases respectively, with 19 bases between them. In nucleotides, the CDR3 is TGTGCCAGCAGTTTTTTACTCGGGGGGCCGGGAGAGCAGTTCTTC. It translates to CASSFLLGGPGEQFF.

The V call is TRBV7-6, the J call TRBJ2-3; D possibly corresponds to TRBD1 (6 bases). This CDR3 region has 14 residues. The germline V gene encodes CDR1 SGHVS and CDR2 FNYEAQ. The ends were cut back, 8 bases at V and 2 bases at J, with 14 bases in the middle. CDR3 sequence: CASRSWTVTDTQYF. CDR3 DNA: TGTGCCAGCCGATCTTGGACAGTCACAGATACGCAGTATTTT.

This rearrangement joins TRBV5-1 to TRBJ2-5; 8 bases match TRBD2. CDR1 is SGHRS and CDR2 is YFSETQ in the germline V gene. V lost 4 bases, J lost 5 bases, and 7 bases stayed unmatched. The CDR3 runs to 14 residues. This chain's CDR3 is CASSASGSRETQYF. The CDR3 DNA reads as TGCGCCAGCAGCGCAAGCGGGAGTCGGGAGACCCAGTACTTC.

The rearrangement joins TRBV20-1 to TRBJ2-3, with 7 bases identical to TRBD1. CDR1 and CDR2 (germline): DFQATT, SNEGSKA (reference sequence). The CDR3 sequence is 15 residues long. The J segment lost 3 bases and the V segment lost 0 bases, leaving 6 bases of the junction unmatched. CDR3 protein: CSARDVRGLTDTQYF. The CDR3 DNA reads as TGCAGTGCTAGAGATGTCAGGGGGTTAACAGATACGCAGTATTTT.

J is TRBJ2-5 and V is TRBV7-2; D is perhaps TRBD2 (6 bases). With 2 bases removed from V and 2 bases from J, the gap between germline ends came to 12 bases. Germline V gives CDR1 SGHTA, CDR2 FQGNSA. The CDR3 contains 15 residues. The CDR3 nucleotides read TGTGCCAGCAGCTTACGGTCCGCGGGGCAAGAGACCCAGTACTTC. This sequence encodes CASSLRSAGQETQYF. Full variable domain (missing parts from reference TRBV7-2 and TRBJ2-5): GAGVSQSPSNKVTEKGKDVELRCDPISGHTALYWYRQSLGQGLEFLIYFQGNSAPDKSGLPSDRFSAERTGGSVSTLTIQRTQQEDSAVYLCASSLRSAGQETQYFGPGTRLLVL.

The V gene is TRBV7-2, the J gene TRBJ2-3; D remains unclear. Germline CDR1 reads SGHTA; CDR2 reads FQGNSA. The V gene lost 3 bases and the J gene lost 1 base, with 11 bases spanning the gap. CDR3 length equals 15 residues. CDR3 nucleotide sequence: TGTGCCAGCAGCTTTTCCGCTCCAGGCACAGATACGCAGTATTTT. This translates into CASSFSAPGTDTQYF.

Only a few counts were recorded for this clonotype. The chain employs TRBV20-1 and TRBJ1-2; D is undetermined. Between the trimmed V and J ends, which lost 4 bases and 5 bases, there was a span of 17 bases. Germline lookup yields CDR1 DFQATT and CDR2 SNEGSKA (reference sequence). CDR3 length: 14 amino acids. CDR3 DNA: TGCAGTGCTACCACCCAGCGGTCTGTTTATGGCTACACCTTC. Its translation is CSATTQRSVYGYTF.

The genes are TRBV29-1 and TRBJ2-4; D is perhaps TRBD1 (5 bases). The V end lost 6 bases, the J end lost 6 bases, and 9 bases lay between the germline ends. The CDR3 sequence is 11 residues long. Per the germline V gene, CDR1 is SQVTM and CDR2 is ANQGSEA. CDR3 sequence (DNA): TGCAGCGTCCTGGGGCCAAACATTCAGTACTTC. Translated, it gives CSVLGPNIQYF.